The TCR beta chain under discussion was sequenced for a study of blood T cell repertoires in COVID-19 (dated by TCRdb to about 2020). About the full investigation: Samples covering the acute and convalescent phases of COVID-19 were provided by collaborators in the United States, Italy and Spain. The prospective study material was composed of cDNA or gDNA derived from T cells, B-cell-depleted T cells, or PBMCs. Subjects who had been exposed to COVID-19, were actively infected with it, or had recovered from it provided the deeply sampled blood TCRbeta repertoires that made up the dataset. The repertoires were released in a freely available public database intended as a resource for research on the immune response to SARS-CoV-2. Samples were obtained from the ongoing ImmuneRACE study (first 160 participants) and from over 1,000 subjects provided by 6 global collaborators. The sample metadata nearly always contained a de-identified subject ID, COVID-19 status, age in years and sex. Where available, HLA class I and class II types were obtained from metadata supplied by the sample provider rather than from assay-based typing.

The paper as a whole reports these results and caveats: The quantity of clinical and demographic metadata differed by source and by participant and was supplied without curation.

TCRbeta CDR3 regions were amplified from genomic DNA using the immunoSEQ Assay, a bias-controlled multiplex PCR. Turning to the authors' computational methods: Nucleated cell counts per sample were estimated from amplification of reference gene primers within the assay. To quantify the absolute abundance of each unique TCRbeta CDR3 rearrangement, sequence reads were collapsed and filtered. For each sample, productive Simpson clonality was calculated by taking the square root of Simpson's diversity index across productive rearrangements. This is the immuneACCESS table as TCRdb keeps it, with only in-frame sequences that have V and J called. A part of the clones is gone; compared with another copy, unresolved V genes explain less than half, and the rest is unexplained. That table furnishes V, J and clone size, whereas the DNA furnished D and trimming. The sample table lists roughly 350,000 clones, around 87% of them with a count of one. The ten top clones hold 6% to 7% of the sample.

Taken from cysteine to phenylalanine, the CDR3 has 11 residues. Only the CDR3 region is kept as DNA, spanning 33 bases read in frame from base 1. For CDR1 and CDR2, the germline V gene lists SGHRS and YFSETQ. V sheds 4 bases and J sheds 3 bases, leaving 5 bases between their ends. One collaborating source in Seattle enrolled patients during active infection and followed them longitudinally through the course of disease. Whole blood was collected in K2EDTA tubes by collaborating institutions according to the institutions' own protocols. For TCRbeta analysis, collaborators shipped samples as frozen whole blood, isolated PBMCs, or DNA extracted from either of those sample types. About this clone itself: Which antigen it targets is not known. No clone much larger than this one lies a single base away; base qualities are absent.

The clonotype originates from a woman between 50 and 59 years old with COVID-19, enrolled during active disease. The sequencing input was peripheral blood. The chain is assembled from TRBV5-1 and TRBJ2-7; no D segment can be confidently identified. In nucleotides, the sequence is TGCGCCAGCAGCCGCTACTACGAGCAGTACTTC. This gives the protein CASSRYYEQYF.